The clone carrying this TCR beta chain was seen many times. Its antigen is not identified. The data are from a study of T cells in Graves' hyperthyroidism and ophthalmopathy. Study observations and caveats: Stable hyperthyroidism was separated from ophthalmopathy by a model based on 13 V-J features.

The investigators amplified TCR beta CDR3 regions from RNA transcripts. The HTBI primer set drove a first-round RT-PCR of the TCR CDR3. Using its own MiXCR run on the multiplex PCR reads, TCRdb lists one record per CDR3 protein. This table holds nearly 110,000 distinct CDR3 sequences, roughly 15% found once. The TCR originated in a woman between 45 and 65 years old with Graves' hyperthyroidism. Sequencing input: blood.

CDR3: CASSPPTFNEQFF. DNA for the CDR3: TGTGCCAGCTCACCACCGACTTTCAATGAGCAGTTCTTC. The chain employs TRBV18 and TRBJ2-1; D is undetermined. Germline V gene data show CDR1 as KGHSH and CDR2 as LQKENI. The germline V and J ends were trimmed by 0 bases and 6 bases, with 6 bases remaining between them. CDR3 length: 13 residues.